These 11 T cell receptor beta chains were sequenced from one sample in a study of control samples from healthy donors and cancer patients. TCRdb keeps only in-frame clones here, not all; method: immunoSEQ multiplex PCR. The sample lists around 170,000 clones; 90% were seen once. The sequenced material came from blood. All receptors derive from a woman aged 45-60 years in good health.

The gene calls are TRBV10-3 and TRBJ2-3, with 13 bases fitting TRBD2. The CDR3 spans 15 residues. V was pared by 6 bases and J by 7 bases, with 7 bases of the junction left unmatched. Germline V gene lookup returns CDR1 ENHRY and CDR2 SYGVKD. CDR3 amino acids: CAIRLGLAGAHTQYF. In nucleotides, the CDR3 is TGTGCCATCAGACTTGGACTAGCGGGGGCCCATACGCAGTATTTT.

The chain uses TRBV19 and TRBJ1-1, with 7 bases identical to TRBD1. Germline-derived CDR1 and CDR2 are LNHDA and SQIVND (reference sequence). The CDR3 has 14 residues. Losses at the gene ends were 6 bases for V and 0 bases for J; bases not matched to a gene: 4. The CDR3 loop reads CASSRTGLNTEAFF. CDR3 DNA sequence: TGTGCCAGTAGCCGGACAGGCTTGAACACTGAAGCTTTCTTT.

The chain has TRBV15 and TRBJ1-3, with no clear D. The CDR3 has 14 amino acids. The V end lost 3 bases, the J end lost 0 bases, and 6 bases lay between the germline ends. CDR1 is LNHNV and CDR2 is YYDKDF in the germline V gene (reference sequence). The CDR3 protein is CATSSSYSGNTIYF. The CDR3 DNA follows: TGTGCCACCAGCAGCTCGTACTCTGGAAACACCATATATTTT.

The gene calls are TRBV7-3 and TRBJ1-4, with 7 bases identical to TRBD1. V gave up 2 bases and J gave up 5 bases; unmatched junction bases: 11. Per germline, CDR1 SGHTA and CDR2 FQGTGA. The CDR3 covers 17 residues. The CDR3 DNA follows: TGTGCCAGCAGCTTAGTCCGGGGAAGGGGGCGGAATGAAAAACTGTTTTTT. It specifies CASSLVRGRGRNEKLFF.

In DNA, the CDR3 is TGTGCCAGCAGGACTAAAGACGGGACGAACACTGAAGCTTTCTTT. It is translated as CASRTKDGTNTEAFF. This sequence joins TRBV2 and TRBJ1-1, with a possible D match to TRBD1 (5 bases). The germline V and J ends were trimmed by 6 bases and 1 base, with 15 bases remaining between them. The CDR3 consists of 15 residues. Looked up from germline, CDR1 is SNHLY and CDR2 is FYNNEI.

The chain joins TRBV5-1 to TRBJ2-1; D may be TRBD1 (6 bases). Trimming pared 3 bases from V and 2 bases from J, leaving 12 bases between. Germline V gene lookup returns CDR1 SGHRS and CDR2 YFSETQ. The CDR3 consists of 15 residues. CDR3 sequence: CASSSRQAPYNEQFF. In DNA, the CDR3 is TGCGCCAGCAGCTCCCGACAGGCTCCCTACAATGAGCAGTTCTTC.

The chain couples TRBV2 to TRBJ2-6; possibly TRBD1 or TRBD2 for D (6 bases each). Germline V CDR1 and CDR2: SNHLY, FYNNEI. V dropped 8 bases and J dropped 5 bases, with 22 bases sitting between them. This CDR3 has 17 residues. CDR3 loop: CASSPAWGATWANVLTF. The CDR3 DNA reads as TGTGCCAGCTCCCCCGCATGGGGGGCCACTTGGGCCAACGTCCTGACTTTC.

The chain recombines TRBV6-2 or TRBV6-3 with TRBJ1-2, with no clear D. CDR3 size: 12 residues. Trimming left V 4 bases short and J 8 bases short, with 11 bases between. In germline, CDR1 is MNHEY, CDR2 SVGEGT. The CDR3 loop is CASSSGRLGYTF. The CDR3 bases are TGTGCCAGCAGTTCCGGGCGGTTAGGCTACACCTTC.

The chain joins TRBV5-8 to TRBJ2-2; D not resolved. With 4 bases removed from V and 6 bases from J, the gap between germline ends came to 13 bases. This CDR3 is built from 14 residues. Germline-derived CDR1 and CDR2 are SGHTS and YDEGEE. The CDR3 bases are TGTGCCAGCAGCACCCCCGATTTAGCCGGGGAGCTGTTTTTT. This sequence encodes CASSTPDLAGELFF.

In regard to this clone: At one of its ends the junction is not consistent with the germline gene, which may arise from a read error. J is TRBJ2-2 and V is TRBV7-7; weak D call: TRBD2 (6 bases). Germline V CDR1 and CDR2: SSHAT, FNYEAQ (reference sequence). The CDR3 totals 16 residues. CDR3 DNA: TGTGCTAGCAGCTTAGCCGGGAGTGGGAACACCGGGGAGCTGTTTTTT. Amino acids: CASSLAGSGNTGELFF.

The chain carries TRBV21-1 and TRBJ2-7; the D call of TRBD2 is as the table states it, not checked on the DNA. TRBV21-1 is assigned pseudogene status. The CDR3 covers 13 residues. CDR3 protein: CASSKAGGHEQYF. For the CDR3, the DNA is TGTGCCAGCAGCAAAGCGGGAGGGCACGAGCAGTACTTC.